This T cell receptor beta chain was recovered during a study of identical twins. Overall study findings and caveats: A lower insertion count was a feature of abundant cord blood beta clonotypes, with no such feature in memory repertoires. Conclusions relied on cross-sectional statistical analysis, not following the same donors. Alpha sequences out of frame and shared by twins had excess low generation probability.

The CDR3 contains 15 residues. The V segment lost 6 bases and the J segment 6 bases; nucleotides outside the gene matches: 11. This clonotype was picked up a small number of times. As yet, its antigen is unknown. Each CDR3 protein gets one entry after TCRdb re-called the 5' RACE reads with MiXCR. The sample has approximately 600,000 distinct CDR3 sequences, around a tenth seen once; the top ten hold 3%. Only healthy Caucasians were enrolled as donors. The same data also contributed to another study, on yellow fever vaccine responses in identical twins.

The chain carries TRBV12-3 or TRBV12-4 and TRBJ2-1; 7 nucleotides match TRBD1. The origin of this receptor is a woman under 30 in good health. The specimen was PBMCs. CDR3 sequence (DNA): TGTGCCAGCAGGAGGGGAACAGGGGAGCCCAATGAGCAGTTCTTC. Its translation: CASRRGTGEPNEQFF.